These 32 T cell receptor beta chains were all obtained from the same sample, sequenced in a study of blood T cell repertoires in COVID-19. Produced via immunoSEQ multiplex PCR; TCRdb's table is partial and in-frame only. The sample contains a few hundred thousand clones, approximately 93% of which appear only once. Sequenced sample: PBMCs or T cells enriched from blood (not recorded which). These receptors were taken from a woman aged 40 to 49 who had been exposed to COVID-19.

In its sample, this clone was seen a few times. This same CDR3 is encoded by further DNA sequences in the sample. This chain connects TRBV10-3 to TRBJ1-6, with unresolved D. This CDR3 spans 13 amino acids. With 7 bases removed from V and 3 bases from J, the gap between germline ends came to 7 bases. Germline CDR1 reads ENHRY; CDR2 reads SYGVKD. Written as DNA, the CDR3 is TGTGCCATCACCTCCAGCTATAATTCACCCCTCCACTTT. As protein: CAITSSYNSPLHF.

The V gene is TRBV5-5, the J gene TRBJ1-2; 8 nucleotides align to TRBD1. The germline gives CDR1 SGHKS, CDR2 YYEKEE (reference sequence). The junction had 15 bases not matched to a gene; V was cut back by 1 base and J by 7 bases. The CDR3 runs to 17 residues. The CDR3 bases are TGTGCCAGCAGCTTGTGGAACTCGACAGGGGCTAGAGTTGGCTACACCTTC. It yields the protein CASSLWNSTGARVGYTF.

This sequence joins TRBV27 and TRBJ2-3; 11 positions agree with TRBD2. Per the germline V gene, CDR1 is MNHEY and CDR2 is SMNVEV (reference sequence). This CDR3 has 20 amino acids. V shed 8 bases and J 4 bases; nucleotides not matched to a gene: 23. CDR3 nucleotide sequence: TGTGCCAGCTGCTATTATCCACCCTTAGCGGGAGGGCCCGGGGCAGATACGCAGTATTTT. Translating it yields CASCYYPPLAGGPGADTQYF.

The CDR3: CASSQAGFGNTIYF. The DNA of the CDR3 is TGTGCCAGCAGCCAAGCGGGGTTTGGAAACACCATATATTTT. The chain carries TRBV3-1 (or the pseudogene TRBV3-2) and TRBJ1-3; D not certain. The germline V and J ends were trimmed by 1 base and 3 bases, with 7 bases remaining between them. The germline V gene has CDR1 LGHDT and CDR2 YNNKEL (reference sequence). This CDR3 region has 14 residues.

This clone was picked up many times. The rearrangement links TRBV6-5 to TRBJ1-5, with D hard to call. The CDR3 contains 15 residues. CDR1 and CDR2 (germline): MNHEY, SVGAGI. V lost 2 bases to trimming and J lost 4 bases, with 12 bases between them. CDR3 amino acids: CASSYTSGKNQPQHF. CDR3 sequence (DNA): TGTGCCAGCAGTTACACCTCCGGGAAAAATCAGCCCCAGCATTTT.

The V call is TRBV7-2, the J call TRBJ1-5; D gene uncertain. The CDR3 has 17 amino acids. Germline values: CDR1 SGHTA, CDR2 FQGNSA. Trimming pared 0 bases from V and 0 bases from J, leaving 12 bases between. The CDR3 is CASSLARQGSSNQPQHF. CDR3 nucleotide sequence: TGTGCCAGCAGCTTAGCACGTCAAGGGAGTAGCAATCAGCCCCAGCATTTT.

The chain links TRBV19 to TRBJ1-1; D remains ambiguous. This CDR3 spans 11 amino acids. V dropped 8 bases and J dropped 3 bases, with 7 bases sitting between them. Per germline, CDR1 LNHDA and CDR2 SQIVND (reference sequence). The CDR3 region has the DNA TGTGCCAGTGCACAGTACACTGAAGCTTTCTTT. Amino acids: CASAQYTEAFF.

The genes are TRBV19 and TRBJ1-1; no clear D gene. Germline V gives CDR1 LNHDA, CDR2 SQIVND (reference sequence). Trimming stripped 1 base from V and 1 base from J, with 10 bases between. The CDR3 consists of 15 residues. CDR3 loop: CASSIVAGQNTEAFF. The CDR3 bases are TGTGCCAGTAGTATAGTTGCGGGCCAGAACACTGAAGCTTTCTTT.

The chain uses TRBV7-3 and TRBJ2-3, with 12 nucleotides matching TRBD2. Germline V CDR1 and CDR2: SGHTA, FQGTGA. The CDR3 covers 17 residues. J was trimmed by 7 bases and V by 5 bases; bases with no gene match: 13. The CDR3 DNA follows: TGTGCCAGCAGCCTAAACGGACTAGCGGGGCCTGCGAATACGCAGTATTTT. Its protein is CASSLNGLAGPANTQYF.

This sequence joins TRBV2 and TRBJ2-7; 7 bases are a match to TRBD1. V shed 9 bases and J 3 bases; nucleotides not matched to a gene: 8. The germline V gene encodes CDR1 SNHLY and CDR2 FYNNEI. The CDR3 is made up of 13 amino acids. CDR3 in amino acids: CASESGTDYEQYF. In DNA form, the CDR3 reads TGTGCCAGTGAGTCCGGGACAGACTACGAGCAGTACTTC. Full variable domain (remainder filled in from reference TRBV2 and TRBJ2-7): EPEVTQTPSHQVTQMGQEVILRCVPISNHLYFYWYRQILGQKVEFLVSFYNNEISEKSEIFDDQFSVERPDGSNFTLKIRSTKLEDSAMYFCASESGTDYEQYFGPGTRLTVT.

This chain links TRBV29-1 with TRBJ2-1, with a weak D call TRBD2 (5 bases). The CDR3 spans 16 residues. V was trimmed by 4 bases and J by 3 bases, leaving 19 bases between them. Germline lookup yields CDR1 SQVTM and CDR2 ANQGSEA. In DNA, the CDR3 is TGCAGCGTTGGAAAGGGTAAGGACTTGGTCTACAATGAGCAGTTCTTC. Encoded protein: CSVGKGKDLVYNEQFF.

V gene TRBV11-2 combines with J gene TRBJ2-3, with D possibly TRBD2 on 5 matching bases. The CDR3 spans 15 residues. Germline V gene sequence: CDR1 SGHAT, CDR2 FQNNGV. V shed 6 bases and J shed 1 base, with 14 bases lying between them. The CDR3 nucleotides are TGTGCCAGCAGTCCCCGGGATGTGGGCACAGATACGCAGTATTTT. Its translation: CASSPRDVGTDTQYF.

Only one count was recorded for this clone. The chain recombines TRBV7-9 with TRBJ1-4; D unresolved. Deletions cut 4 bases from V and 5 bases from J, with 14 bases between. CDR1 SEHNR and CDR2 FQNEAQ come from the germline V gene (reference sequence). This CDR3 is built from 15 residues. CDR3 DNA: TGTGCCAGCAGCTCCATCGGGAGTCCGAATGAAAAACTGTTTTTT. This gives the protein CASSSIGSPNEKLFF.

About this clone itself: The sample has other DNA sequences that encode this CDR3 too. The chain joins TRBV27 to TRBJ1-1; 7 positions agree with TRBD1. With V trimmed by 3 bases and J by 1 base, 2 bases remained unmatched. Germline V gene sequence: CDR1 MNHEY, CDR2 SMNVEV (reference sequence). This CDR3 has 14 amino acids. The CDR3 DNA follows: TGTGCCAGCAGTTTCAGACAGGGGAACACTGAAGCTTTCTTT. Amino acids: CASSFRQGNTEAFF.

The chain is built from TRBV7-9 and TRBJ1-1, with D unclear. Trimming shortened V by 1 base and J by 0 bases, and 6 bases separated the two germline ends. The germline gives CDR1 SEHNR, CDR2 FQNEAQ (reference sequence). The CDR3 has 14 amino acids. In nucleotides, the CDR3 is TGTGCCAGCAGCTTAGGACACTTGAACACTGAAGCTTTCTTT. Translated, it gives CASSLGHLNTEAFF.

The CDR3 spells CASNPGTGAKLFF. DNA of the CDR3: TGTGCCAGCAACCCCGGGACAGGGGCAAAACTGTTTTTT. The V and J genes are TRBV12-3 or TRBV12-4 and TRBJ1-4; TRBD1 matches 10 bases. Trimming at V came to 7 bases and at J to 10 bases, leaving 6 bases not matched to a gene. The CDR3 is 13 amino acids.

The chain links TRBV19 to TRBJ2-2; TRBD2 matches 8 bases. CDR1 LNHDA and CDR2 SQIVND come from the germline V gene (reference sequence). This CDR3 has 17 amino acids. J gave up 0 bases and V 4 bases, and 7 bases lay outside the gene matches. This chain's CDR3 is CASSTRLAYANTGELFF. The CDR3 DNA reads TGTGCCAGTAGTACGAGACTAGCGTACGCGAACACCGGGGAGCTGTTTTTT.

V is TRBV30 and J is TRBJ2-3, with 7 bases fitting TRBD1. The trim removed 4 bases at V and 2 bases at J, leaving 9 bases unmatched. The CDR3 length is 15 residues. The germline CDR1 and CDR2 sequences are GTSNPN and SVGIG (reference sequence). DNA for the CDR3: TGTGCCTGGATAAGAGGAACAGGGGTCACAGATACGCAGTATTTT. It encodes CAWIRGTGVTDTQYF.

J is TRBJ1-1 and V is TRBV6-4; D gene unclear. The V end was cut by 6 bases, the J end by 7 bases, with 15 bases between. Germline V gene data show CDR1 as MRHNA and CDR2 as SNTAGT. There are 13 residues in the CDR3. The DNA for the CDR3 is TGTGCCAGCAGCGTAAACCCGGGGAGTGAAGCTTTCTTT. It is translated as CASSVNPGSEAFF.

The genes are TRBV10-3 and TRBJ1-1, with D perhaps matching TRBD1 (5 bases). The germline V and J ends were trimmed by 10 bases and 0 bases, with 15 bases remaining between them. Looked up from germline, CDR1 is ENHRY and CDR2 is SYGVKD. The CDR3 sequence is 14 residues long. In nucleotides, the CDR3 is TGTGCCACCTCTCTTGACAGCGTGAACACTGAAGCTTTCTTT. Its translation: CATSLDSVNTEAFF.

The count of this clone is one. The chain has TRBV2 and TRBJ2-3, with a weak D call TRBD2 (6 bases). The V end was cut by 9 bases, the J end by 0 bases, with 13 bases between. Germline CDR1 and CDR2: SNHLY and FYNNEI. The CDR3 runs 14 residues. The CDR3 loop reads CARSGTFSTDTQYF. CDR3 in DNA: TGTGCCAGATCCGGGACTTTTAGCACAGATACGCAGTATTTT.

This sequence joins TRBV6-1 and TRBJ2-5; the D gene is possibly TRBD2 (6 bases). The CDR3 covers 15 residues. Per germline, CDR1 MNHNS and CDR2 SASEGT. Trimming removed 2 bases from V and 4 bases from J, with 14 bases in between. CDR3 coding DNA: TGTGCCAGCAGTGAACACGGGGGAATGGGAGAGACCCAGTACTTC. Translating gives CASSEHGGMGETQYF.

The chain recombines TRBV15 with TRBJ2-3; 8 bases align to TRBD2. Per the germline V gene, CDR1 is LNHNV and CDR2 is YYDKDF (reference sequence). V lost 0 bases and J lost 8; bases outside the gene matches: 13. The length of the CDR3 is 17 residues. The CDR3 DNA sequence: TGTGCCACCAGCAGAGATATCCAGCGGGGGCGCACGGGTACGCAGTATTTT. Translation gives CATSRDIQRGRTGTQYF.

The chain employs TRBV18 and TRBJ2-7; weak D call: TRBD1 (5 bases). With 0 bases removed from V and 4 bases from J, the gap between germline ends came to 13 bases. This CDR3 has 15 amino acids. The germline gives CDR1 KGHSH, CDR2 LQKENI. The CDR3 is CASSPPGRDWYEQYF. CDR3 bases: TGTGCCAGCTCACCACCGGGCAGGGATTGGTACGAGCAGTACTTC.

CDR3: CATSRDRGRQPQHF. CDR3 coding DNA: TGTGCCACCAGCAGAGATCGTGGGAGACAGCCCCAGCATTTT. The rearrangement uses TRBV15 and TRBJ1-5, with D unclear. V was trimmed by 0 bases and J by 7 bases, leaving 10 bases between them. Per the germline V gene, CDR1 is LNHNV and CDR2 is YYDKDF (reference sequence). The CDR3 is made up of 14 amino acids.

The V gene is TRBV7-9, the J gene TRBJ1-2; D might be TRBD1 (5 bases). The CDR3 length is 15 residues. CDR1 SEHNR and CDR2 FQNEAQ come from the germline V gene (reference sequence). Deletions cut 3 bases from V and 0 bases from J, with 11 bases between. In nucleotides, the CDR3 is TGTGCCAGCAGCTTTAGGGGCGGAACTAACTATGGCTACACCTTC. Translating gives CASSFRGGTNYGYTF.

The chain carries TRBV7-9 and TRBJ2-3, with D uncertain. This CDR3 contains 13 residues. With 3 bases removed from V and 3 bases from J, the gap between germline ends came to 7 bases. Germline V gene lookup returns CDR1 SEHNR and CDR2 FQNEAQ (reference sequence). The CDR3 here is CASSFSFTDTQYF. The CDR3 DNA follows: TGTGCCAGCAGCTTTAGTTTTACAGATACGCAGTATTTT. Full variable domain (remainder filled in from reference TRBV7-9 and TRBJ2-3): DTGVSQNPRHKITKRGQNVTFRCDPISEHNRLYWYRQTLGQGPEFLTYFQNEAQLEKSRLLSDRFSAERPKGSFSTLEIQRTEQGDSAMYLCASSFSFTDTQYFGPGTRLTVL.

CDR3 sequence reads: CASSVPNETANTGELFF. CDR3 DNA sequence: TGTGCCAGCAGCGTACCCAATGAGACAGCGAACACCGGGGAGCTGTTTTTT. This chain joins TRBV9 and TRBJ2-2, with a weak D call TRBD1 (5 bases). Trimming removed 1 base from V and 0 bases from J, with 13 bases in between. Germline-derived CDR1 and CDR2 are SGDLS and YYNGEE. CDR3 length: 17 amino acids.

V and J are TRBV5-1 and TRBJ1-2; 8 bases map to TRBD1. V shed 0 bases and J 8 bases; nucleotides not matched to a gene: 12. The CDR3 loop spans 16 amino acids. CDR1 and CDR2 from the germline V gene are SGHRS and YFSETQ. CDR3 sequence reads: CASSLAGQGSNSGYTF. The CDR3, as DNA: TGCGCCAGCAGCTTGGCCGGACAGGGATCTAACTCCGGCTACACCTTC.

The chain uses TRBV10-1 and TRBJ1-4; unclear D gene. V was cut by 0 bases and J by 10 bases, with 9 bases left in between. The germline V gene has CDR1 WNHNN and CDR2 SYGVQD (reference sequence). CDR3 size: 13 residues. CDR3: CASSESQVAKLFF. In DNA form, the CDR3 reads TGCGCCAGCAGTGAGTCTCAAGTGGCAAAACTGTTTTTT.

The gene calls are TRBV30 and TRBJ1-1, with 9 bases identical to TRBD1. Trimming cost V 4 bases and J 0 bases; bases outside gene matches: 9. CDR1 and CDR2 (germline): GTSNPN, SVGIG (reference sequence). This CDR3 contains 16 residues. In nucleotides, the CDR3 is TGTGCCTGGACCTGGGGGACAGGGAGGGTGAACACTGAAGCTTTCTTT. Translating it yields CAWTWGTGRVNTEAFF.

This chain connects TRBV19 to TRBJ1-5; D is possibly TRBD1 (5 bases). In germline, CDR1 is LNHDA, CDR2 SQIVND (reference sequence). The germline V and J ends were trimmed by 8 bases and 3 bases, with 17 bases remaining between them. The CDR3 has 15 residues. CDR3 loop: CASSVSDSFNQPQHF. CDR3 in DNA: TGTGCCAGTTCGGTCAGCGACAGTTTCAATCAGCCCCAGCATTTT.